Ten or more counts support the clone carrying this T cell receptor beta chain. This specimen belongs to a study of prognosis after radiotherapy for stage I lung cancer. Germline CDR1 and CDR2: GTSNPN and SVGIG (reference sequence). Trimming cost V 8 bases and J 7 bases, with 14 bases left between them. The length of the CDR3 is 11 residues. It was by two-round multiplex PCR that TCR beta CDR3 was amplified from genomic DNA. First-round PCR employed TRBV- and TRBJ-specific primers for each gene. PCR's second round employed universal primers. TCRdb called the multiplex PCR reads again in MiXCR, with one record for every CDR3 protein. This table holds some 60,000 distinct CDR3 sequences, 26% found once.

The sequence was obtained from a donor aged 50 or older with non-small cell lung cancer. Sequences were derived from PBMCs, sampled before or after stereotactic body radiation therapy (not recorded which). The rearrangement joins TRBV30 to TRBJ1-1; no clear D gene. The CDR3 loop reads CATEDWGEAFF. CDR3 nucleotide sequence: TGTGCCACCGAGGACTGGGGTGAAGCTTTCTTT.